Shown below are 7 T cell receptor beta chains from a single sample sequenced in a study of blood T cells in healthy people across ages. Using a J-beta primer mix together with a sample-barcoded 5' primer, a second PCR was run for roughly 6 to 12 cycles. TCRdb fed the 5' RACE reads into MiXCR, producing one record per CDR3 protein. The sample holds around 1,500,000 distinct CDR3 sequences, approximately 42% seen once. The sequencing sample was made of blood. The receptors were sampled from a young woman in good health.

This chain uses TRBV12-3 or TRBV12-4 with TRBJ2-5, with TRBD2 as a possible D gene (6 bases). V shed 0 bases and J shed 4 bases, with 15 bases lying between them. The CDR3 contains 16 residues. The CDR3 loop is CASSLALRGAGETQYF. For the CDR3, the DNA is TGTGCCAGCAGTTTAGCGCTAAGGGGAGCGGGAGAGACCCAGTACTTC.

The table lists this clonotype with many counts. The chain joins TRBV11-1 to TRBJ2-1; 8 positions agree with TRBD2. J was trimmed by 1 base and V by 6 bases; bases with no gene match: 2. From germline, CDR1 is SGHAT and CDR2 FQDESV (reference sequence). CDR3 length equals 14 residues. The CDR3 bases are TGTGCCAGCAGGACGGGGGGGTCCTACAATGAGCAGTTCTTC. Amino acids: CASRTGGSYNEQFF.

The chain combines TRBV18 with TRBJ1-2; no definite D call. V dropped 3 bases and J dropped 5 bases, with 10 bases sitting between them. CDR1 and CDR2 from the germline V gene are KGHSH and LQKENI. CDR3 length: 13 residues. The DNA of the CDR3 is TGTGCCAGCTCACCGACCAACCCGTATGGCTACACCTTC. Protein product: CASSPTNPYGYTF.

The genes are TRBV20-1 and TRBJ2-7; no clear D. Germline V gives CDR1 DFQATT, CDR2 SNEGSKA (reference sequence). Trimming cost V 1 base and J 1 base, with 8 bases left between them. The CDR3 consists of 13 residues. The CDR3 nucleotides read TGCAGTGCTAGAGGGGATGATTCCTACGAGCAGTACTTC. Its protein product is CSARGDDSYEQYF.

This clonotype occurred a few times. This chain connects TRBV13 to TRBJ2-3; possibly TRBD1 for D (5 bases). The CDR3 has 18 residues. Between the trimmed V and J ends, which lost 3 bases and 5 bases, there was a span of 24 bases. The V gene's germline CDR1 is PRHDT and CDR2 FYEKMQ (reference sequence). The CDR3 loop is CASSFIQPKGPQGDTQYF. For the CDR3, the DNA is TGTGCCAGCAGCTTCATCCAACCGAAGGGCCCGCAGGGAGATACGCAGTATTTT.

V is TRBV6-4 and J is TRBJ1-1; possibly TRBD1 for D (5 bases). Deletions cut 9 bases from V and 11 bases from J, with 13 bases between. This CDR3 contains 10 residues. Germline V gives CDR1 MRHNA, CDR2 SNTAGT. The CDR3 region has the DNA TGTGCCAGTCTCCAGGGCGAGGCTTTCTTT. Translating gives CASLQGEAFF.

In its sample, this clonotype was seen a few times. The chain couples TRBV29-1 to TRBJ2-1, with TRBD2 identical over 15 bases. Germline V gene data show CDR1 as SQVTM and CDR2 as ANQGSEA. The CDR3 covers 16 residues. V was clipped by 7 bases and J by 6 bases; unmatched bases: 10. CDR3: CSAPKGLAGGFNEQFF. The DNA for the CDR3 is TGCAGCGCCCCCAAAGGACTAGCGGGAGGGTTCAATGAGCAGTTCTTC.